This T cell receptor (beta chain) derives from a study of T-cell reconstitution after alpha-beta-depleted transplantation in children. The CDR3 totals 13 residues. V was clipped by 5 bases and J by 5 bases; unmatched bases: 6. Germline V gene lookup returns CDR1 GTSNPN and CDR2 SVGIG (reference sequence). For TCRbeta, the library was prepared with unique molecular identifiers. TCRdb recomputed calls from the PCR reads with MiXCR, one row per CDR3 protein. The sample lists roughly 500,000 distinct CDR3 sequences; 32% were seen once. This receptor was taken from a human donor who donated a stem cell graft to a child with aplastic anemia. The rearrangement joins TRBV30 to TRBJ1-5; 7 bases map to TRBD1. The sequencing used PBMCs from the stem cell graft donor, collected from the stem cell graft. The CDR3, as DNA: TGTGCCTGGGGGGGACAGCAACATCAGCCCCAGCATTTT. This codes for CAWGGQQHQPQHF.